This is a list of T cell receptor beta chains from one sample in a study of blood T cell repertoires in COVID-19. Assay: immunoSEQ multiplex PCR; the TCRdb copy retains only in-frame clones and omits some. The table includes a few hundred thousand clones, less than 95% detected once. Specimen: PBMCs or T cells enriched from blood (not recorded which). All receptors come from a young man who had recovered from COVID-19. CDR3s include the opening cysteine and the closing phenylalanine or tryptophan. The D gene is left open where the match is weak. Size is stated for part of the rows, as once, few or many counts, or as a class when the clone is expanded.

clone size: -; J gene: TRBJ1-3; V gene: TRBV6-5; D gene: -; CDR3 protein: CASSYQGTIYF; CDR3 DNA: TGTGCCAGCAGTTACCAGGGGACCATATATTTT
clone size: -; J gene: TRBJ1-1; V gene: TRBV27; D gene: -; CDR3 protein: CASSFRGANTEAFF; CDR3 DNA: TGTGCCAGCAGTTTTCGGGGGGCGAACACTGAAGCTTTCTTT
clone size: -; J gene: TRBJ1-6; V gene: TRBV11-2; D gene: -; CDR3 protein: CASSFHPGRMAPLHF; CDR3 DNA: TGTGCCAGCAGCTTCCACCCGGGTCGCATGGCACCCCTCCACTTT
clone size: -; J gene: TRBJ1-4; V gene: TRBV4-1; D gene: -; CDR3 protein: CASSVYGGTNEKLFF; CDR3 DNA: TGCGCCAGCAGCGTCTACGGAGGAACTAATGAAAAACTGTTTTTT
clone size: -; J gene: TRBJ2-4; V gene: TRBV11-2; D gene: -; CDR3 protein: CASSLNPPGAKNIQYF; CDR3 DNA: TGTGCCAGCAGCTTAAACCCCCCGGGAGCCAAAAACATTCAGTACTTC
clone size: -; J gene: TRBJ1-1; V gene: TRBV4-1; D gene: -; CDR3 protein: CASSHRTGLGSTEAFF; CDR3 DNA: TGCGCCAGCAGCCATAGAACAGGGTTGGGCAGCACTGAAGCTTTCTTT
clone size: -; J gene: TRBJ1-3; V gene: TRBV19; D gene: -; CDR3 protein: CASIERGAGNTIYF; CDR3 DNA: TGTGCCAGTATCGAACGGGGGGCTGGAAACACCATATATTTT
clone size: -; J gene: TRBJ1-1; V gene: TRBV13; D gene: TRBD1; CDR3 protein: CASSLAPGQGINPEAFF; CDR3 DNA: TGTGCCAGCAGCTTAGCCCCGGGACAGGGAATAAACCCTGAAGCTTTCTTT
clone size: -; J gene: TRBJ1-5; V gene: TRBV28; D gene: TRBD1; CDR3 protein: CASSLMPTGGVLGPQHF; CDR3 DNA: TGTGCCAGCAGTTTAATGCCAACAGGGGGGGTTCTAGGGCCCCAGCATTTT
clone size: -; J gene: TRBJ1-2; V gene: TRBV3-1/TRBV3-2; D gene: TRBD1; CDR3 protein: CASSQDRGPGGYTF; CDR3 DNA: TGTGCCAGCAGCCAGGACAGGGGGCCGGGAGGCTACACCTTC
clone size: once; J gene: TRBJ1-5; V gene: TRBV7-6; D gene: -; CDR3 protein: CASSQDRDQPQHF; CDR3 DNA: TGTGCCAGCAGCCAAGACAGAGATCAGCCCCAGCATTTT
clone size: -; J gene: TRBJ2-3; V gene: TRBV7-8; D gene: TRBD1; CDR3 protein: CASSLGTGGVFSTDTQYF; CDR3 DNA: TGTGCCAGCAGCTTAGGGACAGGGGGCGTTTTTAGCACAGATACGCAGTATTTT
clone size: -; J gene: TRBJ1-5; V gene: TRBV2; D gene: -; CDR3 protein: CASRGQNYSNQPQHF; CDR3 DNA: TGTGCCAGCAGAGGACAGAATTATAGCAATCAGCCCCAGCATTTT